This TCR beta chain comes out of a study of cytomegalovirus exposure and HLA in healthy donors. Findings and limits, study-wide: HLA allele associations emerged for about 18,000 TCR beta sequences in a later analysis, at 0.05 false discovery rate. In presence/absence analyses, roughly uniform sequencing depth across donors was assumed.

This clone was seen a handful of times. As yet, its antigen is unknown. A multiplex PCR was run with 60 Vbeta primers and 13 Jbeta primers. Clones were sequenced by immunoSEQ multiplex PCR, and TCRdb holds only the in-frame ones, with some missing. This repertoire shows 150,000 to 200,000 clones, around 86% found once; its top ten account for approximately 1.9%. V gave up 4 bases and J gave up 6 bases, with 12 bases separating them. The CDR3 totals 13 residues. Germline CDR1 SGHTA, CDR2 FQGNSA. The chain uses TRBV7-2 and TRBJ2-5; TRBD2 might be the D (6 bases). Material for sequencing was PBMCs. This receptor was obtained from a woman between 18 and 29 years old in good health and CMV-seronegative. The CDR3 DNA sequence: TGTGCCAGCAGCTACGGACTACGACAGACCCAGTACTTC. Protein sequence: CASSYGLRQTQYF.